This TCR beta chain was sequenced for a study of Ad26.COV2.S vaccination and SARS-CoV-2 variants. Study context: Donor got 5x10^10 or 1x10^11 viral particles of Ad26.COV2.S.

Libraries were prepared by immunoSEQ multiplex PCR; TCRdb keeps only in-frame clonotypes and omits some of them. The sample carries approximately 340,000 clones, roughly 84% recorded once. The study's findings and limits: Those who received the vaccine showed greater spike-specific TCR breadth than those given placebo. Following vaccination, spike-specific CD8+ and CD4+ T cell responses reportedly exhibited substantial breadth.

The treatment here: over 15 received Ad26.COV2.S at low or high dose, single or two shots; roughly five received placebo; per-sample allocation not given. Vaccine and placebo recipients were sampled on day 63 after the first injection. Donor was an adult aged 18-55 years in Boston. Comment on this clone: Its antigen is undetermined.

Sequenced here: peripheral blood, sampled in a trial of Ad26.COV2.S vaccine versus placebo. The TCR sequence derives from a person aged 18-65 years who received the Ad26.COV2.S COVID-19 vaccine or a placebo.

The CDR3: CASSESGNTIYF. CDR3 nucleotides: TGTGCCAGCAGTGAATCTGGAAACACCATATATTTT. V usage is TRBV2 and J usage is TRBJ1-3; D uncertain. The CDR3 loop spans 12 amino acids. Trimming took off 2 bases at V and 1 base at J, with 0 bases between the two ends. Per germline, CDR1 SNHLY and CDR2 FYNNEI.